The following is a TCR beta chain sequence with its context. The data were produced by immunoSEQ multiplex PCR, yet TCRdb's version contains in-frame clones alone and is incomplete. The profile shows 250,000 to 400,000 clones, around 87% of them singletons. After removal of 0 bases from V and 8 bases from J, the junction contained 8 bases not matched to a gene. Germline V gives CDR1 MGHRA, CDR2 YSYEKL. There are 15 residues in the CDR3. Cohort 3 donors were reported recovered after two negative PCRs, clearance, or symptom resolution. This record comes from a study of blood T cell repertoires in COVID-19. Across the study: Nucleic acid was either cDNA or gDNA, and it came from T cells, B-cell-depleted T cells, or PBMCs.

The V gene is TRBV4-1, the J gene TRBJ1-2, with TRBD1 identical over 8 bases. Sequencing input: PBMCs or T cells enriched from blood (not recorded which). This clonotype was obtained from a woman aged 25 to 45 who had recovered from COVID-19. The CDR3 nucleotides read TGCGCCAGCAGCCAAGACCTGAGTGACAGGGGCGGCTACACCTTC. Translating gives CASSQDLSDRGGYTF.